This passage covers 27 T cell receptor beta chains from one sample sequenced in a study of blood T cell repertoires in COVID-19. Only in-frame clones appear in the TCRdb table, and some are missing; sequencing was by immunoSEQ multiplex PCR. The profile shows over 350,000 clones, roughly 92% of them singletons. Sequencing input: PBMCs or T cells enriched from blood (not recorded which). Receptors originate from a woman in her thirties or forties who had been exposed to COVID-19.

This chain connects TRBV29-1 to TRBJ1-2, with D possibly TRBD1 on 6 matching bases. This CDR3 is built from 14 residues. Per germline, CDR1 SQVTM and CDR2 ANQGSEA. V lost 3 bases to trimming and J lost 0 bases, with 11 bases between them. CDR3 bases: TGCAGCGTTGAGCCCCAGGGGCCTAACTATGGCTACACCTTC. The encoded protein is CSVEPQGPNYGYTF.

This chain joins TRBV2 and TRBJ1-6, with D hard to call. The CDR3 is made up of 13 amino acids. CDR1 and CDR2 (germline): SNHLY, FYNNEI. Trimming left V 6 bases short and J 13 bases short, with 16 bases between. CDR3 nucleotide sequence: TGTGCCAGCAGGGAGGGTTCGGTTTTCCCCCTCCACTTT. Residues: CASREGSVFPLHF.

This chain links TRBV19 with TRBJ2-7, with 7 bases that match TRBD1. The V segment lost 4 bases and the J segment 2 bases; nucleotides outside the gene matches: 5. The CDR3 runs 14 residues. CDR1 LNHDA and CDR2 SQIVND come from the germline V gene (reference sequence). The CDR3 loop is CASSRTGGPYEQYF. The CDR3 nucleotides read TGTGCCAGTAGTAGGACAGGCGGGCCCTACGAGCAGTACTTC.

The chain links TRBV6-5 to TRBJ2-7, with a possible D match to TRBD1 (5 bases). This CDR3 has 15 amino acids. V was clipped by 2 bases and J by 2 bases, with 13 bases between them. Germline-derived CDR1 and CDR2 are MNHEY and SVGAGI. The DNA for the CDR3 is TGTGCCAGCAGTTACGGGCAGCCAGGGCCCTACGAGCAGTACTTC. Amino acid sequence: CASSYGQPGPYEQYF.

The rearrangement uses TRBV7-2 and TRBJ2-6; TRBD1 agrees at 7 bases. This CDR3 has 15 amino acids. V trimming: 8 bases; J trimming: 1 base; junction bases outside the gene matches: 5. CDR1 and CDR2 from the germline V gene are SGHTA and FQGNSA. CDR3 loop: CASRQGGSGANVLTF. The CDR3 DNA follows: TGTGCCAGCCGACAGGGCGGATCTGGGGCCAACGTCCTGACTTTC.

DNA for the CDR3: TGTGCCAGCAGTGAAATGGGACTAGGGACCTACGAGCAGTACTTC. This codes for CASSEMGLGTYEQYF. The chain uses TRBV2 and TRBJ2-7, with TRBD2 identical over 8 bases. The CDR3 has 15 residues. The ends lost 2 bases at V and 2 bases at J; junction bases unmatched: 5. Looked up from germline, CDR1 is SNHLY and CDR2 is FYNNEI.

The J gene is TRBJ1-5, the V gene TRBV19; perhaps TRBD1 as D (5 bases). The V and J ends lost 4 bases and 0 bases respectively, with 13 bases between them. Looked up from germline, CDR1 is LNHDA and CDR2 is SQIVND (reference sequence). This CDR3 region has 16 residues. The CDR3 protein is CASSTLRQISNQPQHF. The CDR3, as DNA: TGTGCCAGTAGTACCTTACGACAGATTAGCAATCAGCCCCAGCATTTT.

This chain connects TRBV18 to TRBJ2-5; a possible D gene is TRBD2 (5 bases). V lost 6 bases, J lost 6 bases, and 8 bases lay in between. Per the germline V gene, CDR1 is KGHSH and CDR2 is LQKENI. The CDR3 covers 11 residues. In nucleotides, the CDR3 is TGTGCCAGCTCCCCCGGGAAGACCCAGTACTTC. Translating it yields CASSPGKTQYF.

J is TRBJ1-2 and V is TRBV10-2; TRBD1 matches 9 bases. The V and J ends lost 6 bases and 4 bases, in that order; junction bases with no gene match: 3. Germline V gene lookup returns CDR1 WSHSY and CDR2 SAAADI. This CDR3 spans 13 amino acids. CDR3 loop: CASRTGGGYGYTF. The DNA for the CDR3 is TGCGCCAGCAGGACAGGGGGAGGCTATGGCTACACCTTC.

V gene TRBV5-1 combines with J gene TRBJ2-5, with D perhaps TRBD1 (6 bases). CDR1 and CDR2 from the germline V gene are SGHRS and YFSETQ. V was shortened by 4 bases and J by 0 bases, with 13 bases between the two germline ends. The CDR3 length is 15 residues. CDR3 in DNA: TGCGCCAGCAGCCTTACGACAGGTAACCAAGAGACCCAGTACTTC. This encodes CASSLTTGNQETQYF. Complete variable domain (other parts from reference TRBV5-1 and TRBJ2-5): KAGVTQTPRYLIKTRGQQVTLSCSPISGHRSVSWYQQTPGQGLQFLFEYFSETQRNKGNFPGRFSGRQFSNSRSEMNVSTLELGDSALYLCASSLTTGNQETQYFGPGTRLLVL.

The chain uses TRBV11-3 and TRBJ2-2, with TRBD1 matching over 11 bases. This CDR3 is 18 amino acids long. V trimming: 4 bases; J trimming: 5 bases; junction bases outside the gene matches: 12. Germline V gives CDR1 SGHNT, CDR2 YENEEA. DNA of the CDR3: TGTGCCAGCAGCTCCCGGACAGGGGGCGCTTCTTTGACCGGGGAGCTGTTTTTT. Residues: CASSSRTGGASLTGELFF.

The gene calls are TRBV29-1 and TRBJ1-2, with D maybe TRBD1 (6 bases). The CDR3 is 10 amino acids. Trimming stripped 8 bases from V and 6 bases from J, with 10 bases between. Germline V lookup: CDR1 SQVTM, CDR2 ANQGSEA. In nucleotides, the CDR3 is TGCAGCACCTACAGGGATGGCTACACCTTC. Translated, it gives CSTYRDGYTF.

V and J are TRBV2 and TRBJ1-1; the D gene is possibly TRBD1 (5 bases). This CDR3 spans 15 amino acids. Between the trimmed V and J ends, which lost 8 bases and 1 base, there was a span of 17 bases. Germline V gene lookup returns CDR1 SNHLY and CDR2 FYNNEI. CDR3 coding DNA: TGTGCCAGCCGACAGCAAACACTTACGAACACTGAAGCTTTCTTT. Translated: CASRQQTLTNTEAFF.

The chain is built from TRBV25-1 and TRBJ1-1, with D perhaps matching TRBD1 (5 bases). The length of the CDR3 is 12 residues. The V end was cut by 5 bases, the J end by 7 bases, with 11 bases between. Germline CDR1 reads MGHDK; CDR2 reads SYGVNS. The CDR3 spells CASSQGALEAFF. DNA of the CDR3: TGTGCCAGCAGTCAGGGTGCACTTGAAGCTTTCTTT.

This chain connects TRBV7-9 to TRBJ2-2; 9 bases match TRBD1. Germline CDR1 SEHNR, CDR2 FQNEAQ (reference sequence). V trimming: 5 bases; J trimming: 6 bases; junction bases outside the gene matches: 13. The CDR3 has 17 residues. CDR3 in DNA: TGTGCCAGCAGCCCCCTAGGACAGGGGATCCTCCCCGGGGAGCTGTTTTTT. This sequence encodes CASSPLGQGILPGELFF.

The V and J genes are TRBV7-9 and TRBJ2-3, with TRBD1 identical over 9 bases. V dropped 1 base and J dropped 1; count of bases not matched to a gene: 0. Germline V CDR1 and CDR2: SEHNR, FQNEAQ (reference sequence). CDR3 length: 15 residues. The CDR3: CASSLGQGGTDTQYF. CDR3 DNA sequence: TGTGCCAGCAGCTTAGGACAGGGGGGCACAGATACGCAGTATTTT.

This chain joins TRBV5-6 and TRBJ1-5; D possibly corresponds to TRBD1 (6 bases). V lost 4 bases and J lost 2, with 22 bases in between. CDR3 length equals 18 residues. From germline, CDR1 is SGHDT and CDR2 YYEEEE. CDR3 bases: TGTGCCAGCAGCCGCGCAGGGAAACAGGGCTCGGGCAATCAGCCCCAGCATTTT. It encodes CASSRAGKQGSGNQPQHF. Complete variable domain (other parts from reference TRBV5-6 and TRBJ1-5): DAGVTQSPTHLIKTRGQQVTLRCSPKSGHDTVSWYQQALGQGPQFIFQYYEEEERQRGNFPDRFSGHQFPNYSSELNVNALLLGDSALYLCASSRAGKQGSGNQPQHFGDGTRLSIL.

This sequence joins TRBV7-2 and TRBJ1-5; unclear D gene. V gave up 1 base and J gave up 4 bases, with 11 bases separating them. The CDR3 totals 15 residues. CDR1 is SGHTA and CDR2 is FQGNSA in the germline V gene. The CDR3 reads CASSLGEAANQPQHF. The CDR3 bases are TGTGCCAGCAGCTTAGGGGAGGCAGCTAATCAGCCCCAGCATTTT.

The chain combines TRBV27 with TRBJ2-2; 9 nucleotides agree with TRBD2. V was pared by 2 bases and J by 4 bases, with 8 bases of the junction left unmatched. Germline V CDR1 and CDR2: MNHEY, SMNVEV (reference sequence). This CDR3 has 17 amino acids. CDR3 sequence (DNA): TGTGCCAGCAGTTTACCGAAGACTAGCGGAGGCACCGGGGAGCTGTTTTTT. The encoded protein is CASSLPKTSGGTGELFF.

This chain connects TRBV18 to TRBJ1-2; the D is unclear. The germline V gene encodes CDR1 KGHSH and CDR2 LQKENI. The CDR3 is 17 residues long. With 0 bases removed from V and 8 bases from J, the gap between germline ends came to 22 bases. The CDR3 bases are TGTGCCAGCTCACCACCGGGGTCGTCAATAAGGCGGGGAGGCTACACCTTC. Encoded protein: CASSPPGSSIRRGGYTF. The full variable domain, completed using reference TRBV18 and TRBJ1-2, is NAGVMQNPRHLVRRRGQEARLRCSPMKGHSHVYWYRQLPEEGLKFMVYLQKENIIDESGMPKERFSAEFPKEGPSILRIQQVVRGDSAAYFCASSPPGSSIRRGGYTFGSGTRLTVV.

The rearrangement uses TRBV30 and TRBJ2-7, with D perhaps TRBD2 (6 bases). Trimming took 0 bases from V and 6 from J, leaving 18 bases between them. The CDR3 runs to 15 residues. Germline CDR1 reads GTSNPN; CDR2 reads SVGIG (reference sequence). In DNA, the CDR3 is TGTGCCTGGAGTGTACGGTGGGTCGGGGGAAGCGAGCAGTACTTC. It translates to CAWSVRWVGGSEQYF.

The rearrangement joins TRBV19 to TRBJ1-6, with 8 bases matching TRBD1. Looked up from germline, CDR1 is LNHDA and CDR2 is SQIVND (reference sequence). V trimming: 5 bases; J trimming: 13 bases; junction bases outside the gene matches: 13. The CDR3 sequence is 15 residues long. The CDR3 here is CASSPRQGAVWPLHF. The CDR3 coding sequence is TGTGCCAGTAGTCCCCGTCAGGGGGCCGTTTGGCCCCTCCACTTT.

The chain combines TRBV7-9 with TRBJ2-4; 10 bases are a match to TRBD1. Unmatched junction bases numbered 3, after V lost 4 bases and J lost 0 bases. Germline-derived CDR1 and CDR2 are SEHNR and FQNEAQ (reference sequence). The CDR3 totals 16 residues. CDR3 in DNA: TGTGCCAGCAGCTGGGACAGGGGCCAAGCCAAAAACATTCAGTACTTC. It is translated as CASSWDRGQAKNIQYF. The entire variable domain, with the rest obtained from reference TRBV7-9 and TRBJ2-4, is as follows: DTGVSQNPRHKITKRGQNVTFRCDPISEHNRLYWYRQTLGQGPEFLTYFQNEAQLEKSRLLSDRFSAERPKGSFSTLEIQRTEQGDSAMYLCASSWDRGQAKNIQYFGAGTRLSVL.

The chain recombines TRBV27 with TRBJ1-2, with 7 bases matching TRBD1. This CDR3 region has 13 residues. Per the germline V gene, CDR1 is MNHEY and CDR2 is SMNVEV (reference sequence). V gave up 5 bases and J gave up 7 bases; unmatched junction bases: 7. The CDR3 is CASSQRGLSGYTF. CDR3 in DNA: TGTGCCAGCAGTCAAAGGGGGCTGAGTGGCTACACCTTC.

V gene TRBV5-8 combines with J gene TRBJ2-1, with 7 bases aligning to TRBD1. Germline V gene lookup returns CDR1 SGHTS and CDR2 YDEGEE. The CDR3 extends over 17 amino acids. V shed 4 bases and J 2 bases; nucleotides not matched to a gene: 12. CDR3 region: CASSPASGTVAYNEQFF. The DNA for the CDR3 is TGTGCCAGCAGCCCCGCTTCCGGGACAGTAGCCTACAATGAGCAGTTCTTC.

The rearrangement uses TRBV13 and TRBJ1-4; 7 bases agree with TRBD1. The V segment lost 5 bases and the J segment 0 bases; nucleotides outside the gene matches: 12. There are 18 residues in the CDR3. Germline CDR1 PRHDT, CDR2 FYEKMQ (reference sequence). In nucleotides, the CDR3 is TGTGCCAGCAGCCCTCGTACCCTGACAGGGTCAACTAATGAAAAACTGTTTTTT. Its translation is CASSPRTLTGSTNEKLFF.

The chain links TRBV14 to TRBJ1-1; maybe TRBD1 (6 bases). V was clipped by 2 bases and J by 0 bases, with 10 bases between them. The CDR3 sequence is 15 residues long. Germline CDR1 is SGHDN and CDR2 is FVKESK. The CDR3 protein is CASSQLGQMNTEAFF. In DNA, the CDR3 is TGTGCCAGCAGCCAATTAGGACAGATGAACACTGAAGCTTTCTTT.